The 5 T cell receptor beta chains below all came from one sample that was sequenced in a study of Graves' ophthalmopathy and Graves' hyperthyroidism. CDR3 regions of TCR beta were amplified from RNA transcripts. HTBI-primed first-round RT-PCR preceded second-round multiplex PCR. TCRdb re-derived calls from the multiplex PCR reads in MiXCR, one entry per CDR3 protein. The data contain a few hundred thousand distinct CDR3 sequences, about 16% of them singletons. Source material: peripheral blood. These receptors originate from a woman aged 18-30 years with stable Graves' hyperthyroidism.

The V gene is TRBV3-1, the J gene TRBJ1-2; 8 bases fit TRBD1. The CDR3 consists of 13 residues. The germline V gene has CDR1 LGHDT and CDR2 YNNKEL (reference sequence). With 6 bases clipped from V and 9 bases from J, the junction kept 9 bases outside the gene matches. The CDR3 DNA reads as TGTGCCAGCAGGTCGCAGGGGGCAAGTAGCTACACCTTC. Translating it yields CASRSQGASSYTF.

There are many counts of this clonotype. The chain couples TRBV7-9 to TRBJ2-7, with D tentatively TRBD1 or TRBD2 (6 bases each). The germline V gene encodes CDR1 SEHNR and CDR2 FQNEAQ (reference sequence). V lost 8 bases to trimming and J lost 6 bases, with 14 bases between them. This CDR3 has 12 amino acids. The CDR3 DNA sequence: TGTGCCAGCGGAGGGGACAACGGCGAGCAGTACTTC. Its protein product is CASGGDNGEQYF.

The CDR3 reads CASSLNRGEQFF. CDR3 bases: TGTGCCAGCAGCTTAAATCGAGGTGAGCAGTTCTTC. The V call is TRBV11-1, the J call TRBJ2-1; D gene uncertain. Trimming pared 2 bases from V and 9 bases from J, leaving 8 bases between. CDR1 and CDR2 from the germline V gene are SGHAT and FQDESV (reference sequence). CDR3 length: 12 amino acids.

This clonotype was recorded many times. The chain is built from TRBV2 and TRBJ2-5; 9 bases are shared with TRBD1. Germline lookup yields CDR1 SNHLY and CDR2 FYNNEI. The CDR3 consists of 17 residues. V dropped 8 bases and J dropped 2; count of bases not matched to a gene: 15. The DNA for the CDR3 is TGTGCCAGCTATGAGGACGGGACAGGGACCTTACAAGAGACCCAGTACTTC. It translates to CASYEDGTGTLQETQYF.

This clonotype was seen at least ten times. This chain connects TRBV2 to TRBJ1-2; D is unresolved. The germline V gene encodes CDR1 SNHLY and CDR2 FYNNEI. This CDR3 has 14 residues. The V and J ends lost 4 bases and 6 bases respectively, with 15 bases between them. CDR3 sequence reads: CASSVHFEADGYTF. In DNA, the CDR3 is TGTGCCAGCAGTGTACACTTCGAAGCCGATGGCTACACCTTC.